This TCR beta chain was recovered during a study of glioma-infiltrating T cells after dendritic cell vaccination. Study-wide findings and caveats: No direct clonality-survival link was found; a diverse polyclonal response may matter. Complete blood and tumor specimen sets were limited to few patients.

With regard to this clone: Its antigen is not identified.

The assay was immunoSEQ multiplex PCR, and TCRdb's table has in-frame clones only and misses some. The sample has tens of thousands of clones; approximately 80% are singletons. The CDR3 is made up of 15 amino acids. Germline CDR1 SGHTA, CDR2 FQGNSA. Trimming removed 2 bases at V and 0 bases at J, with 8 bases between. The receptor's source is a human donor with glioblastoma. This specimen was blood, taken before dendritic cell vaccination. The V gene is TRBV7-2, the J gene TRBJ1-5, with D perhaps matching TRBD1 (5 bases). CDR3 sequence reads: CASSLQGYSNQPQHF. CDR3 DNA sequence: TGTGCCAGCAGCTTACAGGGATATAGCAATCAGCCCCAGCATTTT.